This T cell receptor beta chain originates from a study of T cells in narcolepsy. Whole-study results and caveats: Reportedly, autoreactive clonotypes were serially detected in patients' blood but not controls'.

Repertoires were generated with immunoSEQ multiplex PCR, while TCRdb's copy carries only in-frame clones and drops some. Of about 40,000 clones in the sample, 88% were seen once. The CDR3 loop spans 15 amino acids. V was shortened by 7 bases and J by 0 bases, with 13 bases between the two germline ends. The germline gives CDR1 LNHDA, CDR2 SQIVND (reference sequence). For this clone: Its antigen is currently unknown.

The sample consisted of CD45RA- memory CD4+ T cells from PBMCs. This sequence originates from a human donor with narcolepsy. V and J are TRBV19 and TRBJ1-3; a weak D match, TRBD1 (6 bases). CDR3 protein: CASNGGPFSGNTIYF. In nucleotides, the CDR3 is TGTGCCAGTAATGGGGGGCCTTTCTCTGGAAACACCATATATTTT.